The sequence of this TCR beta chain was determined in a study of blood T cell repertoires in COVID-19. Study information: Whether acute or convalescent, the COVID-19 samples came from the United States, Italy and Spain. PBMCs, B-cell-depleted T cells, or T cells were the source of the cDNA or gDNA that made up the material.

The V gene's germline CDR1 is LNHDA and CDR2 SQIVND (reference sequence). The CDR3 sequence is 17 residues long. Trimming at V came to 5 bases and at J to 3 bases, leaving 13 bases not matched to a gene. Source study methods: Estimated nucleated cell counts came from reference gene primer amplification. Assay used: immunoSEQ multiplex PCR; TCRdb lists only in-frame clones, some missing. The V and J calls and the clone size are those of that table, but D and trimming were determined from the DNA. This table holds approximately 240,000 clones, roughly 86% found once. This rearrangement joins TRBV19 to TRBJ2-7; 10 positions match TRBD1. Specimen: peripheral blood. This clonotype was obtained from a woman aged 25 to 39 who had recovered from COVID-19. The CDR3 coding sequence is TGTGCCAGTAGTTCCTCGACAGGGGGCGCGGTAGGCTACGAGCAGTACTTC. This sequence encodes CASSSSTGGAVGYEQYF.